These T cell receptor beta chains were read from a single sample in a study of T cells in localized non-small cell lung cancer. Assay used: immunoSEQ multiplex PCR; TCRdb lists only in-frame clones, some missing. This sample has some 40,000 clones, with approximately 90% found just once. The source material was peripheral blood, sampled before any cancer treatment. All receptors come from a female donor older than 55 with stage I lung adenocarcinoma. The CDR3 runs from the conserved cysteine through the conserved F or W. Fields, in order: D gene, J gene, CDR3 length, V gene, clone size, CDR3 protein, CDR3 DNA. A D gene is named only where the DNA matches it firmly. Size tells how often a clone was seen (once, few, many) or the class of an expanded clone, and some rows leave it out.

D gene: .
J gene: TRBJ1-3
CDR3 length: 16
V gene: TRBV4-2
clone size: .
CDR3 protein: CASSQDRAAAGNTIYF
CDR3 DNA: TGTGCCAGCAGCCAAGATCGCGCAGCCGCAGGAAACACCATATATTTT

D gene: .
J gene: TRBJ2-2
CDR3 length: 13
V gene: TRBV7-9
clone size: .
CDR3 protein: CASSLDVTGELFF
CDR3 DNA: TGTGCCAGCAGCCTGGACGTCACCGGGGAGCTGTTTTTT

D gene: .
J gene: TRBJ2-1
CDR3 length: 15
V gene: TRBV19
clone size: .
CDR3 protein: CASSITSGRYNEQFF
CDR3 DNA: TGTGCCAGTAGTATTACCAGCGGTCGATACAATGAGCAGTTCTTC

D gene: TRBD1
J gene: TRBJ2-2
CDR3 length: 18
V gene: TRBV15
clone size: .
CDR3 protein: CATSRPPGTGGITGELFF
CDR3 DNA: TGTGCCACCAGCAGACCACCTGGGACAGGGGGTATAACCGGGGAGCTGTTTTTT

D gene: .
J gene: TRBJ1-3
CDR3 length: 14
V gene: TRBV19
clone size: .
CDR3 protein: CASSPTGSGNTIYF
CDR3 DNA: TGTGCCAGTAGTCCCACGGGCTCTGGAAACACCATATATTTT

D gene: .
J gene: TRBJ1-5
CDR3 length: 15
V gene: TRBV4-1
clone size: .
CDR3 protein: CASSPLLGMVEPQHF
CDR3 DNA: TGCGCCAGCAGCCCCCTGTTAGGAATGGTGGAGCCCCAGCATTTT

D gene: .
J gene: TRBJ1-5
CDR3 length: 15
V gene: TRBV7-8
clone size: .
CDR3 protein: CASSLARVSNQPQHF
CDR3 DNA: TGTGCCAGCAGCTTAGCCAGGGTTAGCAATCAGCCCCAGCATTTT

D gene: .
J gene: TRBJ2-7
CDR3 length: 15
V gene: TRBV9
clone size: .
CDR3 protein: CASSVAGTGFYEQYF
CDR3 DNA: TGTGCCAGCAGCGTAGCCGGGACGGGGTTCTACGAGCAGTACTTC

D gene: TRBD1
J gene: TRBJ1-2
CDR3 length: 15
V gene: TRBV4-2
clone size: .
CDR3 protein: CASSQLGQENYGYTF
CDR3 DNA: TGTGCCAGCAGCCAATTGGGACAGGAAAACTATGGCTACACCTTC

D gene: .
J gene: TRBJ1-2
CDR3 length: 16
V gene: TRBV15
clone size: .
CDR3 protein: CATSRVGSQENYGYTF
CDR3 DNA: TGTGCCACCAGCAGAGTGGGTTCTCAGGAAAACTATGGCTACACCTTC

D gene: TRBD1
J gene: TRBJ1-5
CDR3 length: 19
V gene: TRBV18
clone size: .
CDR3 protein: CASSPYRQGWGSSNQPQHF
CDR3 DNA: TGTGCCAGCTCACCCTACCGACAGGGATGGGGAAGTAGCAATCAGCCCCAGCATTTT

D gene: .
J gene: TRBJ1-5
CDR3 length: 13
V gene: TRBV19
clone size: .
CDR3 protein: CASNTQGVRPQHF
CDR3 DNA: TGTGCCAGTAACACACAGGGTGTGAGACCCCAGCATTTT

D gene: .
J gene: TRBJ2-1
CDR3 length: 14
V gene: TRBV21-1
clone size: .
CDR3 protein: CASATPDAYNEQFF
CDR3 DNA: TGTGCCAGCGCAACCCCCGACGCCTACAATGAGCAGTTCTTC

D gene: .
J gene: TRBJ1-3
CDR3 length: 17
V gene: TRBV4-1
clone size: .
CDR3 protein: CASSQERLLPSGNTIYF
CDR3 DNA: TGCGCCAGCAGCCAAGAGCGGCTACTGCCTTCTGGAAACACCATATATTTT

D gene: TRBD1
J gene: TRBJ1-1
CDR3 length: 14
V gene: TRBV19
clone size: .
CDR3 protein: CASTWGQLNTEAFF
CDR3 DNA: TGTGCCAGTACCTGGGGACAGTTGAACACTGAAGCTTTCTTT

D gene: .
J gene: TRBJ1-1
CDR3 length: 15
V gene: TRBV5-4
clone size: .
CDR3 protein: CASSLRNGIGAEAFF
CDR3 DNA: TGTGCCAGCAGCTTGAGAAATGGGATTGGAGCTGAAGCTTTCTTT

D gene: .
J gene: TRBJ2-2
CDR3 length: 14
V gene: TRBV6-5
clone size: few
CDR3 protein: CASSWTDETGELFF
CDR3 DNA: TGTGCCAGCAGTTGGACGGACGAGACCGGGGAGCTGTTTTTT

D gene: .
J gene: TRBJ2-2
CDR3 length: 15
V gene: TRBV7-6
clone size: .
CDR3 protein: CASSLTGTNLGELFF
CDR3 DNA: TGTGCCAGCAGCTTAACCGGGACAAATTTGGGGGAGCTGTTTTTT

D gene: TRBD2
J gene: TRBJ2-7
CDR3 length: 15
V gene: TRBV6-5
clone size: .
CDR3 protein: CASTPIGRGDYEQYF
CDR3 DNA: TGTGCCAGCACCCCGATTGGGCGGGGGGACTACGAGCAGTACTTC

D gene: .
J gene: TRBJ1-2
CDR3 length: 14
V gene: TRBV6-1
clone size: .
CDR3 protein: CASITPQGFYGYTF
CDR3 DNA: TGTGCCAGCATAACGCCACAGGGATTCTATGGCTACACCTTC

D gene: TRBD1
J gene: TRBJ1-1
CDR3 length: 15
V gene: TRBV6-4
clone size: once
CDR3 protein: CASSDSKGPTGRAFF
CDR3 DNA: TGTGCCAGCAGTGACTCGAAGGGCCCGACAGGGCGAGCTTTCTTT

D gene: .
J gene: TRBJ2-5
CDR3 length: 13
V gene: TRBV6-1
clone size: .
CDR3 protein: CASSVEGGETQYF
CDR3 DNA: TGTGCCAGCAGTGTTGAGGGGGGAGAGACCCAGTACTTC

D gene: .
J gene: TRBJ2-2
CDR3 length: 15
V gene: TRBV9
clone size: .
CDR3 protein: CASSVDGYPTGELFF
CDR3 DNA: TGTGCCAGCAGCGTAGATGGCTATCCCACGGGGGAGCTGTTTTTT

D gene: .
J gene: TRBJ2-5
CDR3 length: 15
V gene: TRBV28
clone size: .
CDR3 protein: CASSGLQGLQETQYF
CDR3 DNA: TGTGCCAGCAGTGGACTCCAGGGGCTCCAAGAGACCCAGTACTTC

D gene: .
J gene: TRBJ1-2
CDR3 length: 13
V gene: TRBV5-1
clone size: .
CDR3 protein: CASSDRIAYGYTF
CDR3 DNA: TGCGCCAGTTCTGACAGGATAGCCTATGGCTACACCTTC

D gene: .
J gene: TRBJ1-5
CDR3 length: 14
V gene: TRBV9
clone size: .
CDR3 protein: CASSAGGARQPQHF
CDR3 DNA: TGTGCCAGCAGCGCCGGGGGGGCGAGGCAGCCCCAGCATTTT

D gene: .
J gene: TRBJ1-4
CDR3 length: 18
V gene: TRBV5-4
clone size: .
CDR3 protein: CASSPAGGASLPREKLFF
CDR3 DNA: TGTGCCAGCAGCCCGGCAGGTGGGGCCAGCCTTCCCCGTGAAAAACTGTTTTTT

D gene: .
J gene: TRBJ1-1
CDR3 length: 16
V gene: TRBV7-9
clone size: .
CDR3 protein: CASSLGSGVPNTEAFF
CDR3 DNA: TGTGCCAGCAGCTTGGGGTCAGGGGTCCCAAACACTGAAGCTTTCTTT

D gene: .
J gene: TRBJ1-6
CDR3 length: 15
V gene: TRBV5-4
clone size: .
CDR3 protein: CASSWTPGSNSPLHF
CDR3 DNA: TGTGCCAGCAGCTGGACCCCCGGTAGCAATTCACCCCTCCACTTT